Sequencing of this TCR beta chain was carried out in a study of T cells in Graves' hyperthyroidism and ophthalmopathy. Background on the study: Blood from the periphery was taken at initial diagnosis, before any treatment. Study findings and constraints: Ophthalmopathy was told apart from stable hyperthyroidism by a 13 V-J model.

This CDR3 is built from 17 residues. V was clipped by 0 bases and J by 2 bases; unmatched bases: 10. Germline V gene data show CDR1 as SGHNT and CDR2 as YYREEE (reference sequence). PBMCs were derived from around 10 ml fresh peripheral blood. It was RNA transcripts that yielded the amplified TCR beta CDR3 regions. The TCR CDR3 first-round RT-PCR relied on the HTBI primer set. TCRdb redid the calling of the multiplex PCR reads with MiXCR, one entry per CDR3 protein. In the table there are hundreds of thousands of distinct CDR3 sequences, 38% of which are singletons. Worth noting for this clonotype: The antigen remains undetermined.

The sample taken for sequencing was blood. The clonotype was recovered from a man between 18 and 35 years old with Graves' hyperthyroidism. The chain employs TRBV5-4 and TRBJ2-7, with 8 bases that match TRBD2. CDR3 sequence reads: CASSLAAAGGLAYEQYF. The CDR3 DNA reads TGTGCCAGCAGCTTGGCTGCGGCGGGGGGACTAGCCTACGAGCAGTACTTC.